Reported below is one TCR beta chain. This record belongs to a study of blood T cell repertoires in COVID-19. Looking at the study overall: PBMCs, B-cell-depleted T cells, or T cells provided the cDNA or gDNA that made up the material.

In the original processing: From reference gene primer amplification, estimates of nucleated cell counts were derived. Generated by immunoSEQ multiplex PCR, the TCRdb table keeps only in-frame clones and is missing some. D and trimming come from the DNA, and the V and J calls and clone size come from that table. The repertoire consists of about 120,000 clones, with about 90% occurring once and the leading ten covering 4.6%. The sequenced sample was peripheral blood. This TCR derives from a woman aged 45-65 years with acute or convalescent COVID-19.

The CDR3: CASSPPLVSGETQYF. The CDR3, as DNA: TGTGCCAGCAGCCCCCCCCTAGTGTCTGGAGAGACCCAGTACTTC. The V gene is TRBV5-4, the J gene TRBJ2-5; no clear D gene. The length of the CDR3 is 15 residues. Trimming took off 4 bases at V and 4 bases at J, with 17 bases between the two ends. Per germline, CDR1 SGHNT and CDR2 YYREEE (reference sequence).